Sequencing of this T cell receptor (beta chain) was carried out in a study of control samples from healthy donors and cancer patients. V lost 6 bases to trimming and J lost 9 bases, with 26 bases between them. Germline V CDR1 and CDR2: LNHDA, SQIVND (reference sequence). This CDR3 is 16 amino acids long. Clones were read by immunoSEQ multiplex PCR, and TCRdb kept only the in-frame ones, dropping some. This sample carries approximately 120,000 clones, around 88% of them seen once, and the ten largest clones take roughly a sixth. This chain uses TRBV19 with TRBJ2-5; possible D gene TRBD2, 5 bases. The sequencing input was blood. The receptor was isolated from a woman in her fifties or sixties in good health. The DNA of the CDR3 is TGTGCCAGTAGCGACCCGGCGGGCCCCTTTCATGAGGCCCAGTACTTC. It is translated as CASSDPAGPFHEAQYF.